This T cell receptor (beta chain) was sequenced in a study of human T cells and chemical hapten exposure listed by TCRdb under 2021. Broadly, across the study: For sensitization, 2% DPC in acetone was applied to a roughly 2 cm by roughly 2 cm area of upper inner arm skin. Throughout the approximately 22-week study period, patients were also given weekly therapeutic DPC doses on the scalp. The libraries were sequenced as a pool, and the TCR yield per sample differed mostly because of small variations in library volumes within the pool. Alopecia areata with under or over 50% scalp involvement, alopecia totalis and alopecia universalis were represented in the patient cohort, which was mostly female. Peripheral blood TCR repertoire changes were tracked in vivo in alopecia patients during primary and secondary sensitization to the hapten diphenylcyclopropenone (DPC). Blood samples were taken from patients before sensitization (week 0) and at 2, 6 and about 24 weeks after DPC sensitization. Blood for TCR sequencing was provided by twenty-nine alopecia patients at one to four time points (pre-sensitization, 2, 6 and 24 weeks). Patch testing was performed on the upper back with Finn chambers containing 0.01% DPC, and the patch tests were scored after 6 days according to International Contact Dermatitis Research Group standards.

Points on this clonotype: This clone's antigen is unknown. Per-base qualities were not stored, and no clone one base away is much larger.

Ends trimmed: V by 5 bases, J by 5 bases; bases unmatched to a gene: 7. Looking up the germline V gene yields CDR1 SGHTA and CDR2 FQGNSA. The CDR3 contains 14 residues, cysteine and phenylalanine counted. Just CDR3 DNA is preserved here, 42 bases in frame from base 1. Overall study results and their limits: Because every patient had alopecia, a presumed autoimmune disease, the patients' immune response might differ from that of healthy individuals. DPC sensitization did not change how many TCRs were above 1 in 1000 frequency, and no evidence was found of alterations in global repertoire structure. The number of PT1 expanded TCRs positively correlated with patch test score, significant at thresholds 8, 16 and 32 but not 4. Repeated subsampling changed both the strength of the expansion versus patch-test correlation and the threshold at which the correlation became significant. Compared with pre-sensitization or healthy control sets, expanded TCRs formed significantly more large CDR3 similarity clusters, which is consistent with antigen-driven responses.

Library preparation used RACE. Instrument used: NextSeq 500. During library preparation, unique molecular identifiers were attached to individual cDNA molecules so that TCRs could be counted quantitatively and reproducibly. Each blood RNA sample was used to sequence both TCR alpha and TCR beta chains. Concerning the study's data processing: The median number of TCRs per sample was roughly 98,000, ranging from roughly 23,224 to 700,000. The Decombinator software suite was used to annotate V, J and CDR3 in the TCR reads. For the PS versus PT1 abundance plots, all samples were subsampled to the same number of TCRs (28,000). Expanded TCRs were defined as absent before sensitization and observed at least eight times at the 2-week time point. TCRdb's own reprocessing of the public reads used fastp at Q25 and MiXCR and kept productive beta chains. Entries that share a CDR3 protein sequence are merged under the most common genes and DNA. These V and J calls originate from TCRdb's pipeline instead of the authors' own analysis. The sample table records roughly 380,000 distinct CDR3 sequences; more than 5% of these occur just once. The ten largest account for approximately 5.4% of the sample.

Explained via the paper, the time point label denotes: patch test 2, 6 weeks after DPC sensitization. The treatment or condition label corresponds to: therapeutic diphenylcyclopropenone sensitization with weekly scalp DPC. At each patch-test visit, blood was drawn before the patch test was applied. Patients were eligible if aged 18 to 70, diagnosed with alopecia and judged suitable for DPC therapy, and pregnant patients were excluded. Total RNA was isolated from unfractionated whole blood collected in Tempus Blood RNA tubes. The source material was whole blood, sampled in connection with sensitization to the hapten diphenylcyclopropenone (DPC). The chain is assembled from TRBV7-2 and TRBJ2-5, and TRBD2 aligns with 8 junction nucleotides. The clonotype originates from a young woman with alopecia areata. Some clones in this sample may be carry-over from other donors' samples. The nucleotide sequence reads as follows: TGTGCCAGCAGCCCAGGGACTAGTCTGGAGACCCAGTACTTC. It specifies CASSPGTSLETQYF.